These 22 T cell receptor beta chains share one sample of origin, sequenced in a study of blood T cell repertoires in COVID-19. Measured with immunoSEQ multiplex PCR; TCRdb has only the in-frame clones, and not every one. Of around 62,000 clones listed, 88% were seen once; the top ten hold approximately 40%. The sequencing input was peripheral blood. These receptor sequences come from a woman aged 60-70 years with COVID-19, enrolled during active disease.

The chain carries TRBV12-3 or TRBV12-4 and TRBJ2-1; no reliable D call. The CDR3 is made up of 13 amino acids. Trimming left V 6 bases short and J 0 bases short, with 6 bases between. The DNA for the CDR3 is TGTGCCAGCAGGGTCAGCTCCTACAATGAGCAGTTCTTC. Its protein product is CASRVSSYNEQFF.

This chain links TRBV7-9 with TRBJ1-3; 7 bases agree with TRBD1. Looked up from germline, CDR1 is SEHNR and CDR2 is FQNEAQ (reference sequence). This CDR3 is 16 amino acids long. Germline trimming cut 2 bases from V and 2 bases from J; bases unmatched to any gene: 6. DNA of the CDR3: TGTGCCAGCAGCTTACGTAAAGGACAGGCTGGAAACACCATATATTTT. Protein sequence: CASSLRKGQAGNTIYF.

This CDR3 reads CAISWRDRGNYNEQFF. DNA for the CDR3: TGTGCCATCAGCTGGCGGGACAGGGGTAACTACAATGAGCAGTTCTTC. The J gene is TRBJ2-1, the V gene TRBV10-3; 10 nucleotides line up with TRBD1. With V trimmed by 6 bases and J by 3 bases, 8 bases remained unmatched. Germline V gene data show CDR1 as ENHRY and CDR2 as SYGVKD. The CDR3 has 16 residues.

The chain carries TRBV6-5 and TRBJ1-2; 7 nucleotides agree with TRBD1. The trim removed 2 bases at V and 0 bases at J, leaving 3 bases unmatched. Germline loops: CDR1 MNHEY, CDR2 SVGAGI. This CDR3 spans 15 amino acids. The CDR3 nucleotides are TGTGCCAGCAGTTACCAAGGGGGCACTAACTATGGCTACACCTTC. Translating it yields CASSYQGGTNYGYTF.

The rearrangement joins TRBV5-4 to TRBJ1-4, with a possible D match to TRBD1 (5 bases). V gave up 0 bases and J gave up 7 bases, with 13 bases separating them. The CDR3 length is 15 residues. Germline CDR1 is SGHNT and CDR2 is YYREEE (reference sequence). The CDR3 region has the DNA TGTGCCAGCAGCTTGGGCCAGGCGGGGGGTGAAAAACTGTTTTTT. Its protein is CASSLGQAGGEKLFF.

The chain carries TRBV7-2 and TRBJ1-2; 8 bases align to TRBD1. The CDR3 runs to 13 residues. Trimming removed 4 bases from V and 4 bases from J; junction bases left unmatched: 2. CDR1 is SGHTA and CDR2 is FQGNSA in the germline V gene. CDR3 protein: CASSSGQGYGYTF. CDR3 in DNA: TGTGCCAGCAGCTCAGGACAGGGCTATGGCTACACCTTC.

The chain recombines TRBV7-2 with TRBJ1-3; D call uncertain. The CDR3 is made up of 14 amino acids. Germline lookup yields CDR1 SGHTA and CDR2 FQGNSA. V shed 0 bases and J shed 5 bases, with 8 bases lying between them. The CDR3 sequence is CASSLAPTRNTIYF. The CDR3 nucleotides are TGTGCCAGCAGCTTAGCACCGACTAGAAACACCATATATTTT.

Here the CDR3 DNA reads TGTGCCAGCAGTTTACCCCCAGGCGGGGAGCAGTACTTC. Its protein is CASSLPPGGEQYF. This chain links TRBV12-3 or TRBV12-4 with TRBJ2-7; D possibly corresponds to TRBD2 (5 bases). CDR3 length equals 13 residues. The V end was cut by 2 bases, the J end by 7 bases, with 12 bases between.

The table lists this clone with a few counts. The CDR3 spells CASSFGDSLYEQYF. Written as DNA, the CDR3 is TGTGCCAGCAGCTTTGGAGACAGTCTCTACGAGCAGTACTTC. The genes are TRBV7-9 and TRBJ2-7, with D tentatively TRBD1 (5 bases). V was trimmed by 3 bases and J by 3 bases, leaving 12 bases between them. This CDR3 is 14 amino acids long. Germline V gives CDR1 SEHNR, CDR2 FQNEAQ (reference sequence).

This chain uses TRBV11-2 with TRBJ1-2; 10 nucleotides agree with TRBD1. Germline V gene sequence: CDR1 SGHAT, CDR2 FQNNGV. Trimming took 4 bases from V and 3 from J; bases not matched to a gene: 2. The CDR3 contains 14 residues. The CDR3 nucleotides are TGTGCCAGCAGCTCCGGACAGGGGGACTATGGCTACACCTTC. Translation: CASSSGQGDYGYTF.

V is TRBV5-1 and J is TRBJ2-7; no definite D call. V dropped 3 bases and J dropped 0 bases, with 7 bases sitting between them. This CDR3 is built from 13 residues. CDR1 and CDR2 from the germline V gene are SGHRS and YFSETQ. CDR3: CASSSASSYEQYF. DNA for the CDR3: TGCGCCAGCAGCTCCGCTAGCTCCTACGAGCAGTACTTC.

This clone has a handful of counts. The chain joins TRBV21-1 to TRBJ1-3. TRBV21-1 is classified as a pseudogene. This CDR3 comprises 14 residues. The CDR3, as DNA: TGTGCCAGCAGGTGGGGAGGCTCTGGAAACACCATATATTTT. As protein: CASRWGGSGNTIYF.

This chain connects TRBV19 to TRBJ1-6, with 7 bases aligning to TRBD1. CDR1 is LNHDA and CDR2 is SQIVND in the germline V gene (reference sequence). V trimming: 3 bases; J trimming: 7 bases; junction bases outside the gene matches: 6. The CDR3 length is 15 residues. For the CDR3, the DNA is TGTGCCAGTAGTATCCAGGACAGGCTAAATTCACCCCTCCACTTT. Its protein product is CASSIQDRLNSPLHF.

The V gene is TRBV19, the J gene TRBJ1-5; TRBD1 matches 11 bases. Germline CDR1 LNHDA, CDR2 SQIVND (reference sequence). The V gene end was trimmed by 5 bases and the J gene end by 4 bases; junction bases not matched to a gene: 13. The CDR3 totals 18 residues. CDR3 sequence (DNA): TGTGCCAGTAGTCCTTCCCGGACAGGGGGCAGGGGAAATCAGCCCCAGCATTTT. This translates into CASSPSRTGGRGNQPQHF.

This chain uses TRBV2 with TRBJ2-3; weak D call: TRBD2 (6 bases). Trimming removed 7 bases at V and 0 bases at J, with 14 bases between. The CDR3 runs to 15 residues. From germline, CDR1 is SNHLY and CDR2 FYNNEI. The CDR3 protein is CASTFGGSSTDTQYF. CDR3 sequence (DNA): TGTGCCAGCACCTTTGGGGGGAGTAGCACAGATACGCAGTATTTT.

The V gene is TRBV7-8, the J gene TRBJ1-4; 7 bases agree with TRBD1. The germline V gene encodes CDR1 SGHVS and CDR2 FQNEAQ. V was pared by 5 bases and J by 7 bases, with 7 bases of the junction left unmatched. The CDR3 consists of 14 residues. The CDR3 spells CASSLGGAGEKLFF. The CDR3 DNA sequence: TGTGCCAGCAGCCTAGGGGGCGCAGGTGAAAAACTGTTTTTT. The full variable domain, its missing parts supplied by reference TRBV7-8 and TRBJ1-4, is GAGVSQSPRYKVAKRGQDVALRCDPISGHVSLFWYQQALGQGPEFLTYFQNEAQLDKSGLPSDRFFAERPEGSVSTLKIQRTQQEDSAVYLCASSLGGAGEKLFFGSGTQLSVL.

This chain uses TRBV21-1 with TRBJ1-6. TRBV21-1 is a recognized pseudogene. The CDR3 has 13 amino acids. Written as DNA, the CDR3 is TGTGCCAGCACCCGGGAAGGTTATTCACCCCTCCACTTT. Translation: CASTREGYSPLHF.

The chain carries TRBV11-1 and TRBJ1-4; possibly TRBD1 for D (6 bases). The germline V gene encodes CDR1 SGHAT and CDR2 FQDESV (reference sequence). This CDR3 contains 14 residues. The V end lost 5 bases, the J end lost 7 bases, and 14 bases lay between the germline ends. In DNA form, the CDR3 reads TGTGCCAGCAGCCACAGGGTCCAAGGTGAAAAACTGTTTTTT. This translates into CASSHRVQGEKLFF.

This sequence joins TRBV10-3 and TRBJ2-2, with D maybe TRBD1 (7 bases). CDR1 ENHRY and CDR2 SYGVKD come from the germline V gene. Trimming stripped 5 bases from V and 3 bases from J, with 16 bases between. This CDR3 comprises 16 residues. The DNA of the CDR3 is TGTGCCATCAGTACCTCAGGGGGGTCGGACACCGGGGAGCTGTTTTTT. Residues: CAISTSGGSDTGELFF.

This clone was found a few times. This chain's CDR3 is CASSRTGIRRSNSPLHF. CDR3 in DNA: TGTGCCAGCAGCCGGACGGGAATCAGACGGAGTAATTCACCCCTCCACTTT. This chain uses TRBV11-2 with TRBJ1-6, with unresolved D. The CDR3 totals 17 residues. V was shortened by 5 bases and J by 6 bases, with 20 bases between the two germline ends. Germline V gene sequence: CDR1 SGHAT, CDR2 FQNNGV.

The chain has TRBV11-2 and TRBJ2-5, with D possibly being TRBD2 (6 bases). The germline CDR1 and CDR2 sequences are SGHAT and FQNNGV. Trimming pared 2 bases from V and 1 base from J, leaving 14 bases between. This CDR3 comprises 16 residues. The CDR3, as DNA: TGTGCCAGCAGCTTAACCAATCCGGGACTCCAAGAGACCCAGTACTTC. Encoded protein: CASSLTNPGLQETQYF.

The gene calls are TRBV14 and TRBJ1-4; D ambiguous. V gave up 1 base and J gave up 6 bases, with 12 bases separating them. CDR3 length: 15 residues. Germline V CDR1 and CDR2: SGHDN, FVKESK. The CDR3 sequence is CASSQGTFGDEKLFF. CDR3 nucleotides: TGTGCCAGCAGCCAAGGTACATTTGGAGATGAAAAACTGTTTTTT.